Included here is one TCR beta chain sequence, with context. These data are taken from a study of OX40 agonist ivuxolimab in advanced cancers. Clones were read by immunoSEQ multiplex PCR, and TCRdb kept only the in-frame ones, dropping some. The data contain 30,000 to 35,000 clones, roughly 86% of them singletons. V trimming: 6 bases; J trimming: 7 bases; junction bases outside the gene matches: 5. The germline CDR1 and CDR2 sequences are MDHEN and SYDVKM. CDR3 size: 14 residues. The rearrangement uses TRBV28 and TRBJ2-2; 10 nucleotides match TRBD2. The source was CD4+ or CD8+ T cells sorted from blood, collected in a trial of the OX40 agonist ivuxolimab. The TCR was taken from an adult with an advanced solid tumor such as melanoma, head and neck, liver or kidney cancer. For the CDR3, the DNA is TGTGCCAGCAGGCTAGCGGGAGTAGTCGGGGAGCTGTTTTTT. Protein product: CASRLAGVVGELFF.